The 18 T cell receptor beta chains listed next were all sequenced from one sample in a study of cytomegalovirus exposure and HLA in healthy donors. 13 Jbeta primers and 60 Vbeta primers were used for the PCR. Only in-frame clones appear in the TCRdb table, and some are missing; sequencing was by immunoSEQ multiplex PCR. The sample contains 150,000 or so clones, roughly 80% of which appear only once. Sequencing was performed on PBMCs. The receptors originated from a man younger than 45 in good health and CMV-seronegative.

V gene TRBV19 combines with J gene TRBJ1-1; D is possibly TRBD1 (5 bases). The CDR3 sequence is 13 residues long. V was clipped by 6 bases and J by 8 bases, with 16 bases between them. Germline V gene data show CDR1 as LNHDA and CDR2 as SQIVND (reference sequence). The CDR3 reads CASRSKGRVEAFF. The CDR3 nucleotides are TGTGCCAGTAGGTCCAAGGGCAGGGTAGAAGCTTTCTTT.

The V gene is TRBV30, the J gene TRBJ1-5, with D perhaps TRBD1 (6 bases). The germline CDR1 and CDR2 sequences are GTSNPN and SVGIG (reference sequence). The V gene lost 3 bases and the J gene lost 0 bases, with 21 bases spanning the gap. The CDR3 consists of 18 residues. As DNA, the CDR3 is TGTGCCTGGAGCGTGGGGGGGACACAACGATTTAGCAATCAGCCCCAGCATTTT. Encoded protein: CAWSVGGTQRFSNQPQHF.

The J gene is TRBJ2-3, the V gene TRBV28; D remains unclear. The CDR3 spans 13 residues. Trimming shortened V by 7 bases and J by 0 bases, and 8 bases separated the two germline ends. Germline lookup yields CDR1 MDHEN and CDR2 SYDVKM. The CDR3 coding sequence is TGTGCCAGCAACTCCCCTAGCACAGATACGCAGTATTTT. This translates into CASNSPSTDTQYF. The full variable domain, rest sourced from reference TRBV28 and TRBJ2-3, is DVKVTQSSRYLVKRTGEKVFLECVQDMDHENMFWYRQDPGLGLRLIYFSYDVKMKEKGDIPEGYSVSREKKERFSLILESASTNQTSMYLCASNSPSTDTQYFGPGTRLTVL.

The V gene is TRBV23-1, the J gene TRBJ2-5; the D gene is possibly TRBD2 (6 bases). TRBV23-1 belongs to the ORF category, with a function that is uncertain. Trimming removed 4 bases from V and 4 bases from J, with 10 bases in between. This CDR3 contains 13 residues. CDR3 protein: CASSLEGTETQYF. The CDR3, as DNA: TGCGCCAGCAGTCTGGAGGGGACAGAGACCCAGTACTTC.

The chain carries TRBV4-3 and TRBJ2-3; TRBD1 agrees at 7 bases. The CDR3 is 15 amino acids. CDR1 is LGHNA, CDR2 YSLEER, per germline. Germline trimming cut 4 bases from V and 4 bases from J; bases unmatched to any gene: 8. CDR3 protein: CASSPYTGDPDTQYF. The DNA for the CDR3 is TGCGCCAGCAGCCCCTACACAGGGGATCCAGATACGCAGTATTTT.

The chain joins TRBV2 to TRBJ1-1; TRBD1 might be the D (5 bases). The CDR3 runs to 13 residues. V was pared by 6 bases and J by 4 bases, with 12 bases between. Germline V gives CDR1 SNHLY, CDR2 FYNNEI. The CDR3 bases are TGTGCCAGCAGCGGGGGGTGGGGCACTGAAGCTTTCTTT. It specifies CASSGGWGTEAFF.

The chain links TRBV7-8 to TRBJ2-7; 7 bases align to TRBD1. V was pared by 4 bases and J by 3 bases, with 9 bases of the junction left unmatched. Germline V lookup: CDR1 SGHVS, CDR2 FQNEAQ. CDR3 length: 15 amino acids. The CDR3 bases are TGTGCCAGCAGCTATCCGAGAGGGGGCATCTACGAGCAGTACTTC. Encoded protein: CASSYPRGGIYEQYF.

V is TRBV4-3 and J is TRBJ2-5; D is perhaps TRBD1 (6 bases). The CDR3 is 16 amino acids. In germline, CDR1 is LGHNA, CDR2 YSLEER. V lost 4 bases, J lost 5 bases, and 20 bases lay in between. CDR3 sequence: CASSRAGHWGQETQYF. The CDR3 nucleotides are TGCGCCAGCAGCCGGGCCGGACACTGGGGGCAGGAGACCCAGTACTTC.

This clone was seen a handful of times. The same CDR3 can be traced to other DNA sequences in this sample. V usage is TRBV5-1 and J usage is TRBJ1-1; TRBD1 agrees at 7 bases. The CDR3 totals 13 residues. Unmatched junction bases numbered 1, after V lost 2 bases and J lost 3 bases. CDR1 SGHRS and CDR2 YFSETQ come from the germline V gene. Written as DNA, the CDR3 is TGCGCCAGCAGCTTAACAGGGGACACTGAAGCTTTCTTT. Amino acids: CASSLTGDTEAFF. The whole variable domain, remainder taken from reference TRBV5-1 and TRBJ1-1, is KAGVTQTPRYLIKTRGQQVTLSCSPISGHRSVSWYQQTPGQGLQFLFEYFSETQRNKGNFPGRFSGRQFSNSRSEMNVSTLELGDSALYLCASSLTGDTEAFFGQGTRLTVV.

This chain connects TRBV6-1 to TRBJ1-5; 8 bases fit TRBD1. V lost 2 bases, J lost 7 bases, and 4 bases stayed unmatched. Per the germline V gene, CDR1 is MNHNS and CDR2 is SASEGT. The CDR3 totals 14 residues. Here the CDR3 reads CASSETGGSQPQHF. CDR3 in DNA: TGTGCCAGCAGTGAAACAGGGGGGAGCCAGCCCCAGCATTTT.

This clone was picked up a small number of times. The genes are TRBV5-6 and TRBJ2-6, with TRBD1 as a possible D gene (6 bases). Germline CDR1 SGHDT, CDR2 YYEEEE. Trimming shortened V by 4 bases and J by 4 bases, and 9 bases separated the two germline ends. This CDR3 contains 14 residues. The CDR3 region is CASSTGTGANVLTF. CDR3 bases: TGTGCCAGCAGCACGGGGACAGGGGCCAACGTCCTGACTTTC.

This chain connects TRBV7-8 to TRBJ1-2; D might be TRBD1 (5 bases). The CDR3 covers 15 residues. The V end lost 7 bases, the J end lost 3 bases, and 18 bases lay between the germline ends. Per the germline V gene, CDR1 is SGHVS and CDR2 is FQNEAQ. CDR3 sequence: CASTRAGSIDYGYTF. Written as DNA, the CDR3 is TGTGCCAGCACCCGAGCAGGGTCTATCGACTATGGCTACACCTTC.

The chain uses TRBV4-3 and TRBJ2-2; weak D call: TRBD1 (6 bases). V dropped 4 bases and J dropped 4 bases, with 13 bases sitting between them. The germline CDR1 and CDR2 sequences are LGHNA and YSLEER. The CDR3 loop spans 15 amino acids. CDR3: CASSPGVSGTGELFF. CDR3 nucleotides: TGCGCCAGCAGCCCAGGGGTTTCGGGCACCGGGGAGCTGTTTTTT.

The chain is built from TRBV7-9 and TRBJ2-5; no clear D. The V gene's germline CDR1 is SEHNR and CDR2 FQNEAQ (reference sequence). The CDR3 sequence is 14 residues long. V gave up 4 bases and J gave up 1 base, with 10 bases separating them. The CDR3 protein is CASSSSLAQETQYF. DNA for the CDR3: TGTGCCAGCAGCTCCAGTTTAGCCCAAGAGACCCAGTACTTC.

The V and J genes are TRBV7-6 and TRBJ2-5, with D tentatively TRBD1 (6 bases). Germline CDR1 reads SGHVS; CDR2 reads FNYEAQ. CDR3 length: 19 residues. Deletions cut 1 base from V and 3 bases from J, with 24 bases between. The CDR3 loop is CASSLGSVTGKPFKETQYF. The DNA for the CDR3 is TGTGCCAGCAGCTTAGGATCGGTGACAGGCAAGCCTTTTAAAGAGACCCAGTACTTC.

The CDR3 coding sequence is TGTGCCAGTAGTACGGGACAGGGGGCCTACAATGAGCAGTTCTTC. Protein product: CASSTGQGAYNEQFF. V usage is TRBV19 and J usage is TRBJ2-1, with 11 bases identical to TRBD1. CDR1 is LNHDA, CDR2 SQIVND, per germline (reference sequence). This CDR3 region has 15 residues. After removal of 4 bases from V and 2 bases from J, the junction contained 1 base not matched to a gene.

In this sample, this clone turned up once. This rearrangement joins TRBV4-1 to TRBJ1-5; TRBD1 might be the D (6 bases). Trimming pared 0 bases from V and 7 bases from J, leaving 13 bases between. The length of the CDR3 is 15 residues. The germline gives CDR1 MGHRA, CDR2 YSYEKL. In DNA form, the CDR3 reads TGCGCCAGCAGCCAAGACAGAACAGGGTCCCAGCCCCAGCATTTT. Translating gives CASSQDRTGSQPQHF.

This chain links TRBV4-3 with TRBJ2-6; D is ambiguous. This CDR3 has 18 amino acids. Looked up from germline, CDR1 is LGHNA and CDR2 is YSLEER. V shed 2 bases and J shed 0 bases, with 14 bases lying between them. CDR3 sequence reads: CASSQRSRAYSGANVLTF. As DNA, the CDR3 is TGCGCCAGCAGCCAACGAAGCCGAGCATACTCTGGGGCCAACGTCCTGACTTTC.